Below are 14 T cell receptor beta chains sequenced from a single sample in a study of cytomegalovirus exposure and HLA in healthy donors. The PCR ran on 60 Vbeta and 13 Jbeta primers. Clones were sequenced by immunoSEQ multiplex PCR, and TCRdb holds only the in-frame ones, with some missing. Counted here are 150,000 to 180,000 clones, 65% to 85% occurring once; the ten biggest clones make up roughly 5.5%. Sequenced input: PBMCs. Every receptor here comes from a woman aged 40 to 50 in good health and CMV-seropositive.

The chain recombines TRBV28 with TRBJ2-5; 8 bases are shared with TRBD2. The J call may be mistaken, given a closer DNA end match to TRBJ2-7. The CDR3 runs 13 residues. The germline V gene encodes CDR1 MDHEN and CDR2 SYDVKM. This CDR3 is CAARGGRSYEQYF. The CDR3 DNA is TGTGCCGCCCGGGGGGGGCGCTCCTACGAGCAGTACTTC.

The chain combines TRBV5-1 with TRBJ2-1; 7 positions agree with TRBD2. Trimming at V came to 4 bases and at J to 0 bases, leaving 7 bases not matched to a gene. This CDR3 region has 16 residues. The germline CDR1 and CDR2 sequences are SGHRS and YFSETQ. CDR3 nucleotide sequence: TGCGCCAGCAGCCCGGACGGGGGGTCCTCCTACAATGAGCAGTTCTTC. Translated, it gives CASSPDGGSSYNEQFF.

J is TRBJ2-1 and V is TRBV27; 13 bases line up with TRBD2. CDR1 and CDR2 from the germline V gene are MNHEY and SMNVEV (reference sequence). The CDR3 runs to 16 residues. The V gene end was trimmed by 5 bases and the J gene end by 5 bases; junction bases not matched to a gene: 6. The CDR3 sequence is CASSIRGTSGDNEQFF. CDR3 DNA: TGTGCCAGCAGTATACGGGGGACTAGCGGGGACAATGAGCAGTTCTTC.

The V and J genes are TRBV27 and TRBJ2-7, with 12 positions matching TRBD2. This CDR3 has 16 residues. CDR1 MNHEY and CDR2 SMNVEV come from the germline V gene (reference sequence). The V and J ends lost 2 bases and 4 bases, in that order; junction bases with no gene match: 6. CDR3 protein: CASSLRRLAGGYEQYF. The CDR3 DNA follows: TGTGCCAGCAGTTTAAGGCGTCTAGCGGGAGGGTACGAGCAGTACTTC.

This clone was detected only once. The V call is TRBV19, the J call TRBJ2-1; 8 positions match TRBD2. The V and J ends lost 4 bases and 4 bases, in that order; junction bases with no gene match: 9. Germline CDR1 LNHDA, CDR2 SQIVND (reference sequence). This CDR3 has 16 amino acids. The CDR3 coding sequence is TGTGCCAGTAGTACGGGTTGGCGGGAGGTTTACAATGAGCAGTTCTTC. Amino acid sequence: CASSTGWREVYNEQFF.

The chain employs TRBV7-8 and TRBJ2-7; TRBD1 matches 8 bases. V trimming: 1 base; J trimming: 4 bases; junction bases outside the gene matches: 6. The germline V gene encodes CDR1 SGHVS and CDR2 FQNEAQ. The CDR3 runs to 15 residues. CDR3 region: CASSLVQGARYEQYF. CDR3 bases: TGTGCCAGCAGCTTAGTCCAGGGGGCTCGATACGAGCAGTACTTC.

This clone was recorded a few times. The genes are TRBV4-1 and TRBJ2-7, with D possibly TRBD1 on 6 matching bases. V gave up 3 bases and J gave up 3 bases, with 12 bases separating them. The CDR3 has 14 amino acids. Germline V gene sequence: CDR1 MGHRA, CDR2 YSYEKL. The CDR3 DNA is TGCGCCAGCAGCCACGGGACAACGAACTACGAGCAGTACTTC. This codes for CASSHGTTNYEQYF.

There are a few counts of this clone. The gene calls are TRBV4-1 and TRBJ1-2; D gene ambiguous. Germline CDR1 and CDR2: MGHRA and YSYEKL. Between the trimmed V and J ends, which lost 0 bases and 0 bases, there was a span of 17 bases. CDR3 length equals 18 residues. Here the CDR3 reads CASSQDPQLSSANYGYTF. CDR3 coding DNA: TGCGCCAGCAGCCAAGATCCACAGCTATCTTCAGCTAACTATGGCTACACCTTC.

This chain connects TRBV7-9 to TRBJ2-1; 10 bases are a match to TRBD2. The trim removed 6 bases at V and 5 bases at J, leaving 7 bases unmatched. This CDR3 spans 15 amino acids. Germline loops: CDR1 SEHNR, CDR2 FQNEAQ (reference sequence). Here the CDR3 reads CASRSGTSANNEQFF. The CDR3 bases are TGTGCCAGCAGATCCGGGACTAGCGCAAACAATGAGCAGTTCTTC.

This clone was found once. This CDR3 reads CASRRTRGTDTQYF. The CDR3 DNA reads TGCGCCAGCAGGAGGACACGGGGCACAGATACGCAGTATTTT. This chain uses TRBV10-2 with TRBJ2-3, with D possibly TRBD1 on 5 matching bases. Germline values: CDR1 WSHSY, CDR2 SAAADI. The V gene lost 6 bases and the J gene lost 1 base, with 11 bases spanning the gap. The CDR3 has 14 residues.

The rearrangement links TRBV30 to TRBJ1-5; D remains unclear. The J call is uncertain, as TRBJ2-3 better fits the DNA end. The CDR3 loop spans 15 amino acids. Germline assignment: CDR1 GTSNPN and CDR2 SVGIG (reference sequence). The CDR3, as DNA: TGTGCCTGGAGTACCGACATTGGAAGCAATCAGCCCCAGTATTTT. Residues: CAWSTDIGSNQPQYF.

This chain joins TRBV6-5 and TRBJ2-5, with D perhaps TRBD2 (6 bases). There are 15 residues in the CDR3. V lost 4 bases and J lost 5, with 17 bases in between. Germline CDR1 MNHEY, CDR2 SVGAGI. The CDR3 is CASSLSPGLWETQYF. The DNA for the CDR3 is TGTGCCAGCAGTTTATCGCCGGGACTCTGGGAGACCCAGTACTTC.

V usage is TRBV19 and J usage is TRBJ2-3, with 8 bases matching TRBD2. This CDR3 region has 14 residues. In germline, CDR1 is LNHDA, CDR2 SQIVND (reference sequence). The junction had 4 bases not matched to a gene; V was cut back by 4 bases and J by 4 bases. CDR3 sequence: CASSTTSVSDTQYF. The DNA for the CDR3 is TGTGCCAGTAGTACGACTAGCGTTTCAGATACGCAGTATTTT.

The chain has TRBV6-5 and TRBJ2-1; TRBD1 aligns across 9 bases. Germline loops: CDR1 MNHEY, CDR2 SVGAGI. The junction had 9 bases not matched to a gene; V was cut back by 10 bases and J by 8 bases. CDR3 length: 13 amino acids. Here the CDR3 reads CATSGTGPDEQFF. In DNA form, the CDR3 reads TGTGCCACCTCCGGGACAGGGCCCGATGAGCAGTTCTTC.